This T cell receptor beta chain was recovered during a study of cytomegalovirus exposure and HLA in healthy donors. The PCR used 60 Vbeta and 13 Jbeta primers. Per the original methods: In a later analysis, approximately 80 million unique TCR beta chains included roughly 11 million shared by two or more donors. The protocol was immunoSEQ multiplex PCR, while the TCRdb copy is restricted to in-frame clones and leaves out a portion. That table furnishes V, J and clone size, whereas the DNA furnished D and trimming. This sample has more than 150,000 clones; 76% occur once, and the top ten carry roughly 1.6%. Broader study findings: HLA alleles were associated with 15,000 to 20,000 TCR beta sequences in a later analysis at 0.05 false discovery rate. Later on, a genetic analysis was performed. It linked a missense variant in DCLRE1C with V- and J-gene trimming of TCR beta.

For this clone: Its antigen is undetermined.

CDR1 SGHKS and CDR2 YYEKEE come from the germline V gene (reference sequence). V was pared by 6 bases and J by 0 bases, with 8 bases of the junction left unmatched. The CDR3 runs to 15 residues. Sequencing used PBMCs. The gene calls are TRBV5-5 and TRBJ1-1, with 7 bases fitting TRBD1. The TCR sequence derives from a man aged 18 to 30 in good health and CMV-seronegative. DNA of the CDR3: TGTGCCAGCACCCCGGACAGGCGCATGAACACTGAAGCTTTCTTT. Residues: CASTPDRRMNTEAFF.